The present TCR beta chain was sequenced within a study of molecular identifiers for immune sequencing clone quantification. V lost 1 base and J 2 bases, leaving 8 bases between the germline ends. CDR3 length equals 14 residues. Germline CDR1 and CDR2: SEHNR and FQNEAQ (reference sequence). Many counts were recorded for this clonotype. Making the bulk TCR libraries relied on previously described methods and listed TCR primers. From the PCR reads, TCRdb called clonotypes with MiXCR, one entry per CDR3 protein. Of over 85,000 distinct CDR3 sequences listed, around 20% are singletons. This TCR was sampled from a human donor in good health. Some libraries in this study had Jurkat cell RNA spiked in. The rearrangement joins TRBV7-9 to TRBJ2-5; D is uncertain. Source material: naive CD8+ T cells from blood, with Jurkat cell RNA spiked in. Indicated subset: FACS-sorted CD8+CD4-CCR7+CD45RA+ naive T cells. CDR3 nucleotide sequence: TGTGCCAGCAGCTTAGTCGTGGGGCAAGAGACCCAGTACTTC. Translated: CASSLVVGQETQYF.